The rows below give T cell receptor beta chains drawn from one sample of a study of technical replicates of blood from several donors. Here immunoSEQ multiplex PCR was the method, and the copy in TCRdb shows in-frame clones only, minus some. This table has about 89,000 clones, just under 95% appearing once. Sequences were obtained from T cells isolated from PBMCs. These receptors all stem from a human donor in good health. CDR3s include the opening cysteine and the closing phenylalanine or tryptophan. The D gene is left open where the match is weak. Clone sizes are given selectively: once, few, many, or a class where the clone is expanded.

d_gene: -
j_gene: TRBJ2-7
v_gene: TRBV6-1
abundance: -
CDR3nt: TGTGCCAGCAGTGACAACAGCTACGAGCAGTACTTC
CDR3aa: CASSDNSYEQYF

d_gene: TRBD1
j_gene: TRBJ1-2
v_gene: TRBV7-9
abundance: once
CDR3nt: TGTGCCAGCAGCGCGGGACAGGGGAACTATGGCTACACCTTC
CDR3aa: CASSAGQGNYGYTF

d_gene: TRBD1
j_gene: TRBJ2-5
v_gene: TRBV5-8
abundance: -
CDR3nt: TGTGCCAGCAGGAACAGGGGTCCGCAAGAGACCCAGTACTTC
CDR3aa: CASRNRGPQETQYF

d_gene: -
j_gene: TRBJ1-5
v_gene: TRBV28
abundance: -
CDR3nt: TGTGCCAGCAGTTCCATCGGACACGTTAGCAATCAGCCCCAGCATTTT
CDR3aa: CASSSIGHVSNQPQHF

d_gene: -
j_gene: TRBJ1-1
v_gene: TRBV5-1
abundance: -
CDR3nt: TGCGCCAGCACCCTTGGACAGTTGAACACTGAAGCTTTCTTT
CDR3aa: CASTLGQLNTEAFF

d_gene: -
j_gene: TRBJ1-3
v_gene: TRBV6-1
abundance: -
CDR3nt: TGTGCCAGCAGCGCTGTGGGGGGTGGTGGAAACACCATATATTTT
CDR3aa: CASSAVGGGGNTIYF

d_gene: -
j_gene: TRBJ1-2
v_gene: TRBV27
abundance: -
CDR3nt: TGTGCCAGCAGTCCCTGGGGCAGCAACTATGGCTACACCTTC
CDR3aa: CASSPWGSNYGYTF

d_gene: TRBD2
j_gene: TRBJ2-7
v_gene: TRBV28
abundance: once
CDR3nt: TGTGCCAGCAGTTTAAGACGCGGACTAGCGGGAGCTAGAGCCTACGAGCAGTACTTC
CDR3aa: CASSLRRGLAGARAYEQYF

d_gene: TRBD1
j_gene: TRBJ1-4
v_gene: TRBV27
abundance: -
CDR3nt: TGTGCCAGCAGCGACCTTGATAAACAGGGGATTCGGAAACTGTTTTTT
CDR3aa: CASSDLDKQGIRKLFF

d_gene: TRBD1
j_gene: TRBJ1-2
v_gene: TRBV19
abundance: -
CDR3nt: TGTGCCAGTAGTGATCAAGGGACAGGGAAAGGGTATGGCTACACCTTC
CDR3aa: CASSDQGTGKGYGYTF

d_gene: TRBD1
j_gene: TRBJ1-2
v_gene: TRBV7-9
abundance: -
CDR3nt: TGTGCCAGCAGCACAGGACAGGTTGGCTACACCTTC
CDR3aa: CASSTGQVGYTF

d_gene: TRBD2
j_gene: TRBJ2-5
v_gene: TRBV19
abundance: -
CDR3nt: TGTGCCAGTAGTATTGGCCTAGCGGGAGGATACCAAGAGACCCAGTACTTC
CDR3aa: CASSIGLAGGYQETQYF

d_gene: -
j_gene: TRBJ2-2
v_gene: TRBV9
abundance: -
CDR3nt: TGTGCCAGCAGCGCTAACGTGGGGCACACCGGGGAGCTGTTTTTT
CDR3aa: CASSANVGHTGELFF

d_gene: TRBD1
j_gene: TRBJ2-7
v_gene: TRBV11-2
abundance: -
CDR3nt: TGTGCCAGCAGCTTAAGAGGTTGGGACAGGGAATACGAGCAGTACTTC
CDR3aa: CASSLRGWDREYEQYF

d_gene: -
j_gene: TRBJ2-7
v_gene: TRBV6-5
abundance: -
CDR3nt: TGTGCCAGCAGTTACTCTAAAACCGGGACACTCGAGCAGTACTTC
CDR3aa: CASSYSKTGTLEQYF

d_gene: TRBD1
j_gene: TRBJ1-6
v_gene: TRBV30
abundance: -
CDR3nt: TGTGCCTGGAGTCCGGGACAGTCTTCTTCACCCCTCCACTTT
CDR3aa: CAWSPGQSSSPLHF

d_gene: -
j_gene: TRBJ2-7
v_gene: TRBV5-8
abundance: -
CDR3nt: TGTGCCAGCAGTCCCGGGACTTACGACTACGAGCAGTACTTC
CDR3aa: CASSPGTYDYEQYF

d_gene: -
j_gene: TRBJ2-1
v_gene: TRBV6-1
abundance: -
CDR3nt: TGTGCCAGCAGTGAACAAGGGGGAATATACAATGAGCAGTTCTTC
CDR3aa: CASSEQGGIYNEQFF

d_gene: TRBD1
j_gene: TRBJ2-7
v_gene: TRBV7-8
abundance: once
CDR3nt: TGTGCCAGCAGCAATCCCGGGACAGGGAAGCCCGAGCAGTACTTC
CDR3aa: CASSNPGTGKPEQYF

d_gene: TRBD1
j_gene: TRBJ1-2
v_gene: TRBV4-2
abundance: -
CDR3nt: TGTGCCAGCAGCCAAGCAGGGGGTAACTATGGCTACACCTTC
CDR3aa: CASSQAGGNYGYTF

d_gene: -
j_gene: TRBJ1-5
v_gene: TRBV28
abundance: -
CDR3nt: TGTGCCAGCACCGTCCGCAATCAGCCCCAGCATTTT
CDR3aa: CASTVRNQPQHF

d_gene: TRBD2
j_gene: TRBJ2-1
v_gene: TRBV27
abundance: -
CDR3nt: TGTGCCAGCACCCCTAGCGGGGGGGTTGCTGAGCAGTTCTTC
CDR3aa: CASTPSGGVAEQFF

d_gene: -
j_gene: TRBJ2-7
v_gene: TRBV27
abundance: -
CDR3nt: TGTGCCAGCGGAGGAAGGTCCTACGAGCAGTACTTC
CDR3aa: CASGGRSYEQYF

d_gene: -
j_gene: TRBJ2-2
v_gene: TRBV7-9
abundance: -
CDR3nt: TGTGCCAGCAGCTTAGTCGGTGAGGGATTCGGGGAGCTGTTTTTT
CDR3aa: CASSLVGEGFGELFF

d_gene: -
j_gene: TRBJ1-5
v_gene: TRBV19
abundance: -
CDR3nt: TGTGCCAGTAGCCGACCAGGGGATAGCAATCAGCCCCAGCATTTT
CDR3aa: CASSRPGDSNQPQHF

d_gene: -
j_gene: TRBJ2-7
v_gene: TRBV29-1
abundance: -
CDR3nt: TGCAGCGTGGAGGGACTTTTCTACGAGCAGTACTTC
CDR3aa: CSVEGLFYEQYF

d_gene: TRBD2
j_gene: TRBJ2-1
v_gene: TRBV11-2
abundance: -
CDR3nt: TGTGCCAGCAGCTCAATAGCGGGACCGCGGAATGAGCAGTTCTTC
CDR3aa: CASSSIAGPRNEQFF

d_gene: TRBD1
j_gene: TRBJ2-7
v_gene: TRBV7-8
abundance: -
CDR3nt: TGTGCCAGCAGCCGGACAGGACCCTACGAGCAGTACTTC
CDR3aa: CASSRTGPYEQYF

d_gene: TRBD2
j_gene: TRBJ2-3
v_gene: TRBV5-1
abundance: -
CDR3nt: TGCGCCAGCAGCGTAGCGGGGGGCATCTCAGATACGCAGTATTTT
CDR3aa: CASSVAGGISDTQYF

d_gene: -
j_gene: TRBJ2-7
v_gene: TRBV27
abundance: -
CDR3nt: TGTGCCAGCAGTTTAGGAGCCGAGCAGTACTTC
CDR3aa: CASSLGAEQYF

d_gene: -
j_gene: TRBJ2-3
v_gene: TRBV5-1
abundance: -
CDR3nt: TGCGCCAGCAGCTTGGCGGCCGGGTCGGATACGCAGTATTTT
CDR3aa: CASSLAAGSDTQYF

d_gene: -
j_gene: TRBJ1-1
v_gene: TRBV4-1
abundance: -
CDR3nt: TGCGCCAGCAGTACCGGGGGGAGGGACACTGAAGCTTTCTTT
CDR3aa: CASSTGGRDTEAFF

d_gene: TRBD2
j_gene: TRBJ2-3
v_gene: TRBV9
abundance: -
CDR3nt: TGTGCCAGCAGCGTACAGCGGGGGGTCACAGATACGCAGTATTTT
CDR3aa: CASSVQRGVTDTQYF

d_gene: TRBD1
j_gene: TRBJ1-1
v_gene: TRBV10-1
abundance: -
CDR3nt: TGCGCCAGCAGTGCCGGGACAGGGGGCTCCGAAGCTTTCTTT
CDR3aa: CASSAGTGGSEAFF

d_gene: TRBD1
j_gene: TRBJ1-6
v_gene: TRBV18
abundance: -
CDR3nt: TGTGCCAGCTCTCGGGACAGCGGTTCACCCCTCCACTTT
CDR3aa: CASSRDSGSPLHF

d_gene: TRBD2
j_gene: TRBJ2-3
v_gene: TRBV28
abundance: -
CDR3nt: TGTGCCAGCATTCTAGCGGGGGGACTAGGCACAGATACGCAGTATTTT
CDR3aa: CASILAGGLGTDTQYF

d_gene: TRBD1
j_gene: TRBJ1-5
v_gene: TRBV18
abundance: -
CDR3nt: TGTGCCAGCTCCCTTTTTTCAAGACAGGGGGCTGGCAATCAGCCCCAGCATTTT
CDR3aa: CASSLFSRQGAGNQPQHF

d_gene: TRBD1
j_gene: TRBJ1-2
v_gene: TRBV6-1
abundance: -
CDR3nt: TGTGCCAGCAGTGACCAACACGGGACAGGGAGTGGCTACACCTTC
CDR3aa: CASSDQHGTGSGYTF

d_gene: TRBD1
j_gene: TRBJ2-1
v_gene: TRBV5-1
abundance: -
CDR3nt: TGCGCCAGCAGCCAATACACAGGGGGGATCGGCAATGAGCAGTTCTTC
CDR3aa: CASSQYTGGIGNEQFF

d_gene: -
j_gene: TRBJ2-2
v_gene: TRBV30
abundance: -
CDR3nt: TGTGCCTGGAGTGGGGAGGTCCGGGAGCTGTTTTTT
CDR3aa: CAWSGEVRELFF

d_gene: TRBD1
j_gene: TRBJ2-7
v_gene: TRBV4-2
abundance: -
CDR3nt: TGTGCCAGCAGCCGAAAAGGGGACAGCTCCTACGAGCAGTACTTC
CDR3aa: CASSRKGDSSYEQYF

d_gene: TRBD2
j_gene: TRBJ2-1
v_gene: TRBV7-8
abundance: -
CDR3nt: TGTGCCAGCAGCGTAACCGGGACTAGCGGCAAATACAATGAGCAGTTCTTC
CDR3aa: CASSVTGTSGKYNEQFF

d_gene: -
j_gene: TRBJ2-2
v_gene: TRBV18
abundance: -
CDR3nt: TGTGCCAGCTCACGGAGGGCAGGGGGATCAACCCAGAACACCGGGGAGCTGTTTTTT
CDR3aa: CASSRRAGGSTQNTGELFF

d_gene: -
j_gene: TRBJ2-5
v_gene: TRBV5-1
abundance: -
CDR3nt: TGCGCCAGCAGCTTGGTAGGGTTGGCTAGCGAGTCCGAGACCCAGTACTTC
CDR3aa: CASSLVGLASESETQYF

d_gene: -
j_gene: TRBJ1-2
v_gene: TRBV16
abundance: -
CDR3nt: TGTGCCAGCAGCCAAAATGCGGAGGATATCAACTATGGCTACACCTTC
CDR3aa: CASSQNAEDINYGYTF

d_gene: -
j_gene: TRBJ2-5
v_gene: TRBV10-1
abundance: -
CDR3nt: TGCGCCAGCAGTGACAGGCACGTACCAGGGACCCAGTACTTC
CDR3aa: CASSDRHVPGTQYF

d_gene: TRBD2
j_gene: TRBJ2-7
v_gene: TRBV6-5
abundance: -
CDR3nt: TGTGCCAGCAGCCCCCTAGCGGGAGCTGGCGAGCAGTACTTC
CDR3aa: CASSPLAGAGEQYF

d_gene: -
j_gene: TRBJ2-2
v_gene: TRBV4-2
abundance: -
CDR3nt: TGTGCCAGCAGCCAAGCGAGTTCCGGGGGATACACCGGGGAGCTGTTTTTT
CDR3aa: CASSQASSGGYTGELFF

d_gene: TRBD2
j_gene: TRBJ2-7
v_gene: TRBV5-1
abundance: -
CDR3nt: TGCGCCAGCAGCGTACGGGGGGGAACCTACGAGCAGTACTTC
CDR3aa: CASSVRGGTYEQYF

d_gene: TRBD1
j_gene: TRBJ2-7
v_gene: TRBV9
abundance: -
CDR3nt: TGTGCCAGCAGCGTAGGGACAGGGCCATCCTACGAGCAGTACTTC
CDR3aa: CASSVGTGPSYEQYF

d_gene: -
j_gene: TRBJ2-7
v_gene: TRBV4-1
abundance: -
CDR3nt: TGCGCCAGCAGCCAAGGGGCGGGGCGGCCCGAGCAGTACTTC
CDR3aa: CASSQGAGRPEQYF

d_gene: -
j_gene: TRBJ1-5
v_gene: TRBV7-9
abundance: -
CDR3nt: TGTGCCAGCAGCCTGGTCGGGGATCATCAGCCCCAGCATTTT
CDR3aa: CASSLVGDHQPQHF

d_gene: TRBD1
j_gene: TRBJ1-4
v_gene: TRBV6-6
abundance: -
CDR3nt: TGTGCCAGCAGCCCCGACAGGGCTAATGAAAAACTGTTTTTT
CDR3aa: CASSPDRANEKLFF

d_gene: TRBD1
j_gene: TRBJ2-5
v_gene: TRBV5-4
abundance: once
CDR3nt: TGTGCCAGCAGCTTGGAGGGGGCCGTCCAAGAGACCCAGTACTTC
CDR3aa: CASSLEGAVQETQYF

d_gene: -
j_gene: TRBJ1-2
v_gene: TRBV5-5
abundance: -
CDR3nt: TGTGCCAGCAGCTCCGGGGGATTTAACTATGGCTACACCTTC
CDR3aa: CASSSGGFNYGYTF

d_gene: -
j_gene: TRBJ2-2
v_gene: TRBV19
abundance: -
CDR3nt: TGTGCCAGTAATGGGGGGGACACGAACACCGGGGAGCTGTTTTTT
CDR3aa: CASNGGDTNTGELFF

d_gene: TRBD1
j_gene: TRBJ1-6
v_gene: TRBV7-3
abundance: -
CDR3nt: TGTGCCAGCAGCTGGGACAGGGGCAATTCACCCCTCCACTTT
CDR3aa: CASSWDRGNSPLHF